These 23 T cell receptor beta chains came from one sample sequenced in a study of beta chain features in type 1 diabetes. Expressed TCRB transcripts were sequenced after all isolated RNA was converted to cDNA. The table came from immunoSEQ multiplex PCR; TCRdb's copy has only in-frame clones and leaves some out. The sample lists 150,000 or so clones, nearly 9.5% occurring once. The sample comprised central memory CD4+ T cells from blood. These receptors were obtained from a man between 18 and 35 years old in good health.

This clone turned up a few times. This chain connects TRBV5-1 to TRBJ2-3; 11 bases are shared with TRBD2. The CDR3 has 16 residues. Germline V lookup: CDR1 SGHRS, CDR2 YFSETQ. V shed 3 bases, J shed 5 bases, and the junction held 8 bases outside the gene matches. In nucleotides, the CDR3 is TGCGCCAGCAGCTATAGCGGGGGGGCCTATGGAGATACGCAGTATTTT. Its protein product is CASSYSGGAYGDTQYF. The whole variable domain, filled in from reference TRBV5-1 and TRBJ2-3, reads KAGVTQTPRYLIKTRGQQVTLSCSPISGHRSVSWYQQTPGQGLQFLFEYFSETQRNKGNFPGRFSGRQFSNSRSEMNVSTLELGDSALYLCASSYSGGAYGDTQYFGPGTRLTVL.

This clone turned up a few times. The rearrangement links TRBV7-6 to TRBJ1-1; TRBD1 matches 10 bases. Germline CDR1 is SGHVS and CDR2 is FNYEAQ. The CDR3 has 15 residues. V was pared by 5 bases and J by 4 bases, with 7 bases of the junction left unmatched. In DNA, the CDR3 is TGTGCCAGCAGCCCTAGGACAGGGGGAGGCACTGAAGCTTTCTTT. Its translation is CASSPRTGGGTEAFF.

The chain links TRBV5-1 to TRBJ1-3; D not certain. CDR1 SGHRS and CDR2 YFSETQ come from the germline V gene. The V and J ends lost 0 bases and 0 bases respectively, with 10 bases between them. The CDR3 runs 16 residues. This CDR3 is CASSLALRASGNTIYF. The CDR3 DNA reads TGCGCCAGCAGCTTGGCGTTGAGGGCCTCTGGAAACACCATATATTTT.

The DNA for the CDR3 is TGTGCCAGCAGTGGGGGAGAGTATAGCAATCAGCCCCAGCATTTT. This sequence encodes CASSGGEYSNQPQHF. The J gene is TRBJ1-5, the V gene TRBV25-1; D is unclear. Trimming stripped 4 bases from V and 0 bases from J, with 10 bases between. The CDR3 spans 15 residues. Per germline, CDR1 MGHDK and CDR2 SYGVNS. The full variable domain, its missing parts supplied by reference TRBV25-1 and TRBJ1-5, is EADIYQTPRYLVIGTGKKITLECSQTMGHDKMYWYQQDPGMELHLIHYSYGVNSTEKGDLSSESTVSRIRTEHFPLTLESARPSHTSQYLCASSGGEYSNQPQHFGDGTRLSIL.

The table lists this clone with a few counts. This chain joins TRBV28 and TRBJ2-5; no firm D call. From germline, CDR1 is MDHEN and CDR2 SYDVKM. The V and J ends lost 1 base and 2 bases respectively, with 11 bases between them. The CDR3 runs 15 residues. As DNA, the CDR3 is TGTGCCAGCAGTTTATCGGTCGGTTCTCAAGAGACCCAGTACTTC. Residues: CASSLSVGSQETQYF.

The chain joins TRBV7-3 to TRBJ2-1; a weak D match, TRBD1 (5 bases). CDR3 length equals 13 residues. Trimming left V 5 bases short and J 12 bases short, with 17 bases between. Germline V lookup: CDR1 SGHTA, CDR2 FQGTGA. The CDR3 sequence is CASSLRSQGMQFF. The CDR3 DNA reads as TGTGCCAGCAGCCTAAGATCCCAGGGTATGCAGTTCTTC.

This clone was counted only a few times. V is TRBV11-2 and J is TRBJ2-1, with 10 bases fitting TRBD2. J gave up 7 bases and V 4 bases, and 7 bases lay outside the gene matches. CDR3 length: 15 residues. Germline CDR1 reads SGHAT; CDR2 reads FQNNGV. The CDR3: CASSSSSGGGNEQFF. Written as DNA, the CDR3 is TGTGCCAGCAGCTCCTCTAGCGGGGGCGGGAATGAGCAGTTCTTC.

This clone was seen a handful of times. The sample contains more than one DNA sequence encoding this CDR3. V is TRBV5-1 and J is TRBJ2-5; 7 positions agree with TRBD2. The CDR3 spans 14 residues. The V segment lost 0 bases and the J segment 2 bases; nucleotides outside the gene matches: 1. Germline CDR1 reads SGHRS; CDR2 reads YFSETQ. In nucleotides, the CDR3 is TGCGCCAGCAGCTTGGCCGGGGGGCAAGAGACCCAGTACTTC. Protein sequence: CASSLAGGQETQYF.

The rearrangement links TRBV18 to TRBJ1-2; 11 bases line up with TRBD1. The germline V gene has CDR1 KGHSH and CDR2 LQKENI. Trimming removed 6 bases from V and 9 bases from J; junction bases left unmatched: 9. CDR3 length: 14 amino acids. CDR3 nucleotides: TGTGCCAGCTCTCCGGACAGGGGGCAAGGGCGCTACACCTTC. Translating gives CASSPDRGQGRYTF. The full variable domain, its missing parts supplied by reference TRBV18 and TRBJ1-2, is NAGVMQNPRHLVRRRGQEARLRCSPMKGHSHVYWYRQLPEEGLKFMVYLQKENIIDESGMPKERFSAEFPKEGPSILRIQQVVRGDSAAYFCASSPDRGQGRYTFGSGTRLTVV.

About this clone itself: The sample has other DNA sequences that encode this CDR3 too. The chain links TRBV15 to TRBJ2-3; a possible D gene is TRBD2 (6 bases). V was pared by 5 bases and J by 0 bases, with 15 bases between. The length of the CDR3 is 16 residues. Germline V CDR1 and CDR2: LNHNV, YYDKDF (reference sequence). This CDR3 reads CATSGPGRGSTDTQYF. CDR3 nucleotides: TGTGCCACCAGCGGCCCCGGGCGGGGTAGCACAGATACGCAGTATTTT.

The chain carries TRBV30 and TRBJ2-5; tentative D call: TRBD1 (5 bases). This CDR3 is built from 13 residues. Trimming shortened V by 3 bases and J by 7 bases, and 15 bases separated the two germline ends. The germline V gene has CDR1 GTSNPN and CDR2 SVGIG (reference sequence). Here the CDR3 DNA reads TGTGCCTGGAGACCCCATCTTCAGGGGACCCAGTACTTC. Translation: CAWRPHLQGTQYF.

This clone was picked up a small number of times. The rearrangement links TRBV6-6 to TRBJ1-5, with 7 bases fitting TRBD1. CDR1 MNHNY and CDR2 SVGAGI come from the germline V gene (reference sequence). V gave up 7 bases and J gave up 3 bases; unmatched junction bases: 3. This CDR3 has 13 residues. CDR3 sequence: CASNDRDNQPQHF. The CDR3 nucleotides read TGTGCCAGCAACGACAGGGACAATCAGCCCCAGCATTTT.

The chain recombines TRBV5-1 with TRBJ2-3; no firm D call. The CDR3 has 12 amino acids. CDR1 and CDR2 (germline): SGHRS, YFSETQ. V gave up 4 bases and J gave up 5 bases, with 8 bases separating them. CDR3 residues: CASSEQLDTQYF. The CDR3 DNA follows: TGCGCCAGCAGCGAACAGTTAGATACGCAGTATTTT.

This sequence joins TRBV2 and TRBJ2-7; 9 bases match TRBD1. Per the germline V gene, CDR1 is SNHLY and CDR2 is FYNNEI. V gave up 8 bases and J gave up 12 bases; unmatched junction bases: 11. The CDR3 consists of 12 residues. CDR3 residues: CASAGTGLLGYF. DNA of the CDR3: TGTGCCAGCGCCGGGACAGGGCTCTTAGGGTACTTC.

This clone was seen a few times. The CDR3 reads CATSKTTGQGAYNEQFF. CDR3 DNA sequence: TGTGCCACCAGCAAAACAACCGGACAGGGGGCCTACAATGAGCAGTTCTTC. This sequence joins TRBV15 and TRBJ2-1; TRBD1 aligns across 10 bases. Trimming at V came to 4 bases and at J to 2 bases, leaving 8 bases not matched to a gene. Per germline, CDR1 LNHNV and CDR2 YYDKDF (reference sequence). This CDR3 is built from 17 residues.

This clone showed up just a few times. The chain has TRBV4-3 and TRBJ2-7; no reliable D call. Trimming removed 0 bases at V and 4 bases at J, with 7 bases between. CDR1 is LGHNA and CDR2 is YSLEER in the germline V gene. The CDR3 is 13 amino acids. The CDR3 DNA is TGCGCCAGCAGCCAAGAGTCGCGGTACGAGCAGTACTTC. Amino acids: CASSQESRYEQYF.

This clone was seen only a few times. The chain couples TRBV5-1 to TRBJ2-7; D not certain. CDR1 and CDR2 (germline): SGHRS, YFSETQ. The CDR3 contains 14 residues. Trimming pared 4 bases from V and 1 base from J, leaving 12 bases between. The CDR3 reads CASSPGEVSYEQYF. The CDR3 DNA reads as TGCGCCAGCAGCCCCGGCGAGGTATCCTACGAGCAGTACTTC.

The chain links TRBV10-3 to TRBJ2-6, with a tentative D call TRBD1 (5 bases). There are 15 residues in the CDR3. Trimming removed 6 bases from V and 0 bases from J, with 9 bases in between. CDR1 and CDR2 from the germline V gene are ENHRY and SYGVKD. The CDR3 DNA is TGTGCCATCAGCCAGGGTAACTCTGGGGCCAACGTCCTGACTTTC. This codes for CAISQGNSGANVLTF.

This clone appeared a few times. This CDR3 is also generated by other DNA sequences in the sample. CDR3 nucleotide sequence: TGTGCCAGCAGCTTAGGGACAAACAATGAGCAGTTCTTC. Translation gives CASSLGTNNEQFF. The chain employs TRBV7-2 and TRBJ2-1; D is possibly TRBD1 (5 bases). The CDR3 is 13 residues long. Germline loops: CDR1 SGHTA, CDR2 FQGNSA. The V end was cut by 1 base, the J end by 5 bases, with 6 bases between. Variable domain in full (rest from reference TRBV7-2 and TRBJ2-1): GAGVSQSPSNKVTEKGKDVELRCDPISGHTALYWYRQSLGQGLEFLIYFQGNSAPDKSGLPSDRFSAERTGGSVSTLTIQRTQQEDSAVYLCASSLGTNNEQFFGPGTRLTVL.

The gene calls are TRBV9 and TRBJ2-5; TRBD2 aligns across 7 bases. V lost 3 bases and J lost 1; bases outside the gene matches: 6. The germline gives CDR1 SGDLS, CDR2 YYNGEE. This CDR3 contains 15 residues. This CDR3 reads CASSGVGGVQETQYF. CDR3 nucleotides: TGTGCCAGCAGCGGTGTGGGGGGGGTCCAAGAGACCCAGTACTTC.

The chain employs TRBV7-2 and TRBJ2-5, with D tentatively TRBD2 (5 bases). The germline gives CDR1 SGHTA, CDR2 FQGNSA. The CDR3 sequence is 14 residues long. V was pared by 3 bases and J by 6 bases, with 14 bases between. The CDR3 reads CASSLNSVGKTQYF. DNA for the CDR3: TGTGCCAGCAGCTTGAACAGTGTCGGGAAGACCCAGTACTTC. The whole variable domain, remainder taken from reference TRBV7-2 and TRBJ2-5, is GAGVSQSPSNKVTEKGKDVELRCDPISGHTALYWYRQSLGQGLEFLIYFQGNSAPDKSGLPSDRFSAERTGGSVSTLTIQRTQQEDSAVYLCASSLNSVGKTQYFGPGTRLLVL.

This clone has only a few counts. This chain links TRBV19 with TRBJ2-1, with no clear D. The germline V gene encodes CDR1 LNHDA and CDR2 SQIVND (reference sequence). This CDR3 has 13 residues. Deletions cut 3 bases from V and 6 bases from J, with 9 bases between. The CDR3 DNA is TGTGCCAGTAGTATTGGCTTTCTCAATGAGCAGTTCTTC. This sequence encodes CASSIGFLNEQFF.

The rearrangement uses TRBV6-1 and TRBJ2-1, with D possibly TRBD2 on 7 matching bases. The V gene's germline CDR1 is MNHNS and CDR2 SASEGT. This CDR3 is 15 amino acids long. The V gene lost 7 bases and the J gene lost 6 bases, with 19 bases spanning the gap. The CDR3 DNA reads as TGTGCCAGCAACTCCGGAACGGGGGGCTCCAATGAGCAGTTCTTC. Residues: CASNSGTGGSNEQFF.